Listed below are T cell receptor beta chains from one sample, sequenced in a study of T cell responses to AZD1222 COVID-19 vaccine. TCRdb keeps only in-frame clones here, not all; method: immunoSEQ multiplex PCR. The sample yields 140,000 to 150,000 clones, roughly nine tenths seen once. This specimen was peripheral blood, taken on day 0 of AZD1222 vaccination. All receptors come from an adult in good health. Both conserved end residues are part of each CDR3. A D gene is named only where the DNA matches it firmly. Expanded clones are given a class, and other clones once, few, many or no size at all.

d_gene	v_gene	j_gene	abundance	CDR3nt	CDR3aa
TRBD1	TRBV30	TRBJ1-3	-	TGTGCCTGGAACCGGGACAGAAGTTTCCCGCCCGGGTCTGGAAACACCATATATTTT	CAWNRDRSFPPGSGNTIYF
-	TRBV18	TRBJ1-2	-	TGTGCCAGCTCACCCGTAGGGACGGACTACTATGGCTACACCTTC	CASSPVGTDYYGYTF
-	TRBV6-5	TRBJ2-7	-	TGTGCCAGCCCGGCAGGGCGAGAGCAGTACTTC	CASPAGREQYF
-	TRBV13	TRBJ1-4	-	TGTGCCAGCAGCTTAAGCGCCAGGTTCACAACTAATGAAAAACTGTTTTTT	CASSLSARFTTNEKLFF
TRBD1	TRBV5-8	TRBJ2-5	-	TGTGCCAGCAGCGGGACAGGGGGCCAAGAGACCCAGTACTTC	CASSGTGGQETQYF
TRBD2	TRBV9	TRBJ2-3	-	TGTGCCAGCAGCGCTAGCGGGAGTTGGGGAGATACGCAGTATTTT	CASSASGSWGDTQYF
-	TRBV9	TRBJ2-3	-	TGTGCCAGCAGCGTAGCCGCGCAGAGCACAGATACGCAGTATTTT	CASSVAAQSTDTQYF
-	TRBV6-6	TRBJ2-1	-	TGTGCCAGCAGTTACCTTCAAGAGCAGTTCTTC	CASSYLQEQFF
TRBD2	TRBV7-3	TRBJ2-2	-	TGTGCCAGCAGCTTTCCGGGACTAGCGGGAGAAGGGGAGCTGTTTTTT	CASSFPGLAGEGELFF
-	TRBV5-4	TRBJ1-2	-	TGTGCCAGCAGCAGGATGGGGGGAATGGGCTATGGCTACACCTTC	CASSRMGGMGYGYTF
-	TRBV19	TRBJ2-2	-	TGTGCCACCGGAGGGCCGTTAGGAGGGGAGCTGTTTTTT	CATGGPLGGELFF
TRBD2	TRBV4-2	TRBJ2-7	-	TGTGCCAGCAGCCAACAACCGAGTAGCGGGGGGGCCTACGAGCAGTACTTC	CASSQQPSSGGAYEQYF
-	TRBV6-5	TRBJ2-7	-	TGTGCCAGCAGTAAAAATCAACTATCCGAGCAGTACTTC	CASSKNQLSEQYF
-	TRBV14	TRBJ2-1	-	TGTGCCAGCAGCCAAGAACCCCGACCTGTGAATGAGCAGTTCTTC	CASSQEPRPVNEQFF
TRBD1	TRBV6-1	TRBJ1-2	-	TGTGCCAGCAAGGGTTCAGGGACAGGGGTTGTTGGCTACACCTTC	CASKGSGTGVVGYTF
TRBD1	TRBV5-5	TRBJ1-6	-	TGTGCCAGCAGCTTGGCCGGTGGGACAGGGACTTCACCCCTCCACTTT	CASSLAGGTGTSPLHF
-	TRBV12-3/TRBV12-4	TRBJ1-2	-	TGTGCCAGCAGTTTAGCTGACTATGGCTACACCTTC	CASSLADYGYTF
-	TRBV12-3/TRBV12-4	TRBJ2-1	-	TGTGCCAGCAGTTCTAGGGGTTATGAGCAGTTCTTC	CASSSRGYEQFF
-	TRBV5-1	TRBJ2-3	-	TGCGCCAGCAGCTTCGGGAGTCGGACAGATACGCAGTATTTT	CASSFGSRTDTQYF
TRBD1	TRBV5-1	TRBJ2-5	-	TGCGCCAGCAGTTCCGGACAGGGTGGGAAGATGACCCAGTACTTC	CASSSGQGGKMTQYF
-	TRBV3-1/TRBV3-2	TRBJ1-5	-	TGTGCCAGCAGCCGGGGACTGAAACAGCCCCAGCATTTT	CASSRGLKQPQHF
-	TRBV9	TRBJ2-1	-	TGTGCCAGCAGCGTAGGGGCTAGTCCGTTTGGTGAGCAGTTCTTC	CASSVGASPFGEQFF
TRBD1	TRBV19	TRBJ2-7	-	TGTGCCAGTAGTGAGCCGGGACAGTATTACGAGCAGTACTTC	CASSEPGQYYEQYF
-	TRBV7-2	TRBJ2-1	once	TGTGCCAGCAGCTTAGGCGGCGGTGGAGCCATCTCCTACAATGAGCAGTTCTTC	CASSLGGGGAISYNEQFF
TRBD2	TRBV28	TRBJ2-7	-	TGTGCCACCAATATTCCCGCTAGCGGGAGATACTACGAGCAGTACTTC	CATNIPASGRYYEQYF
TRBD1	TRBV25-1	TRBJ1-2	once	TGTGCCAGCAGCATGGGGACAGTAAACTATGGCTACACCTTC	CASSMGTVNYGYTF
TRBD1	TRBV19	TRBJ1-5	-	TGTGCCAGTAGTATAGACTTAACCAGGACAGGCCCCCTGGGACCCCAGCATTTT	CASSIDLTRTGPLGPQHF
TRBD1	TRBV12-5	TRBJ1-1	-	TGTGCTAGTGGATTCTACGGACAGGGGGTAACTGAAGCTTTCTTT	CASGFYGQGVTEAFF
TRBD1	TRBV5-1	TRBJ2-7	-	TGCGCCAGCAGCTTGGAACCGGGACAGGGGAAGTACGAGCAGTACTTC	CASSLEPGQGKYEQYF
TRBD1	TRBV24-1	TRBJ2-2	-	TGTGCCACCAGTGATAGGACAGGGGGGGTCCGGGAGCTGTTTTTT	CATSDRTGGVRELFF
-	TRBV19	TRBJ2-3	-	TGTGCCAGTAGTCCCCCGCCGGCAGGTTCCACAGATACGCAGTATTTT	CASSPPPAGSTDTQYF
-	TRBV19	TRBJ1-6	-	TGTGCCAGTAGTTCCAGGGAAACTTCACCCCTCCACTTT	CASSSRETSPLHF
-	TRBV27	TRBJ1-1	-	TGTGCCAGCAGTACCGGGGGGGTTGAGGCTTTCTTT	CASSTGGVEAFF
-	TRBV9	TRBJ1-2	-	TGTGCCAGCAGCCCTCTGGGGGGGGCCCCTAACTATGGCTACACCTTC	CASSPLGGAPNYGYTF
TRBD1	TRBV9	TRBJ2-7	-	TGTGCCAGCAGCACCCGACAGGGGTCCGAGCAGTACTTC	CASSTRQGSEQYF
-	TRBV11-2	TRBJ2-5	-	TGTGCCAGCAGCTTAGGACGAGCCCAAGAGACCCAGTACTTC	CASSLGRAQETQYF
-	TRBV3-1/TRBV3-2	TRBJ1-5	once	TGTGCCAGCAGTCGCGGACAGCCCGATCAGCCCCAGCATTTT	CASSRGQPDQPQHF
-	TRBV11-1	TRBJ2-2	-	TGTGCCAGCAGCTTTCCGGGACGGAACACCGGGGAGCTGTTTTTT	CASSFPGRNTGELFF
-	TRBV7-2	TRBJ1-2	-	TGTGCCAGCAGCTTAGATCCGGGACGGCAGAACTATGGCTACACCTTC	CASSLDPGRQNYGYTF
-	TRBV28	TRBJ2-1	-	TGTGCCAGCAGCCGGACAGTTTCGGGTTACAATGAGCAGTTCTTC	CASSRTVSGYNEQFF
-	TRBV5-1	TRBJ1-1	-	TGCGCCAGCAGCATAGGGGGAAACACTGAAGCTTTCTTT	CASSIGGNTEAFF
-	TRBV5-1	TRBJ1-2	-	TGCGCCAGCAGCTTATCAGGAGGTGGTCTTGATGGCTACACCTTC	CASSLSGGGLDGYTF
-	TRBV28	TRBJ2-1	-	TGTGCCAGCAGCACCGACTGGGGCAATGAGCAGTTCTTC	CASSTDWGNEQFF
TRBD2	TRBV7-2	TRBJ2-3	-	TGTGCCAGCAGCCCCCCCGGGGGGGTTAGCACAGATACGCAGTATTTT	CASSPPGGVSTDTQYF
-	TRBV7-9	TRBJ2-2	-	TGTGCCATTCGAAGAGAAACGAACACCGGGGAGCTGTTTTTT	CAIRRETNTGELFF
-	TRBV20-1	TRBJ2-5	-	TGCAGTGCTAGGTTTCAAGAGACCCAGTACTTC	CSARFQETQYF
-	TRBV5-1	TRBJ2-2	-	TGCGCCAGCCGCATAGGAGGGCAGGGAGTCGGGGAGCTGTTTTTT	CASRIGGQGVGELFF
TRBD2	TRBV27	TRBJ2-1	-	TGTGCCAGCAGTCTCGGGACTATCTACAATGAGCAGTTCTTC	CASSLGTIYNEQFF
TRBD1	TRBV29-1	TRBJ1-2	-	TGCAGCGTTGTGAGGGACAGGGAGTATGGCTACACCTTC	CSVVRDREYGYTF